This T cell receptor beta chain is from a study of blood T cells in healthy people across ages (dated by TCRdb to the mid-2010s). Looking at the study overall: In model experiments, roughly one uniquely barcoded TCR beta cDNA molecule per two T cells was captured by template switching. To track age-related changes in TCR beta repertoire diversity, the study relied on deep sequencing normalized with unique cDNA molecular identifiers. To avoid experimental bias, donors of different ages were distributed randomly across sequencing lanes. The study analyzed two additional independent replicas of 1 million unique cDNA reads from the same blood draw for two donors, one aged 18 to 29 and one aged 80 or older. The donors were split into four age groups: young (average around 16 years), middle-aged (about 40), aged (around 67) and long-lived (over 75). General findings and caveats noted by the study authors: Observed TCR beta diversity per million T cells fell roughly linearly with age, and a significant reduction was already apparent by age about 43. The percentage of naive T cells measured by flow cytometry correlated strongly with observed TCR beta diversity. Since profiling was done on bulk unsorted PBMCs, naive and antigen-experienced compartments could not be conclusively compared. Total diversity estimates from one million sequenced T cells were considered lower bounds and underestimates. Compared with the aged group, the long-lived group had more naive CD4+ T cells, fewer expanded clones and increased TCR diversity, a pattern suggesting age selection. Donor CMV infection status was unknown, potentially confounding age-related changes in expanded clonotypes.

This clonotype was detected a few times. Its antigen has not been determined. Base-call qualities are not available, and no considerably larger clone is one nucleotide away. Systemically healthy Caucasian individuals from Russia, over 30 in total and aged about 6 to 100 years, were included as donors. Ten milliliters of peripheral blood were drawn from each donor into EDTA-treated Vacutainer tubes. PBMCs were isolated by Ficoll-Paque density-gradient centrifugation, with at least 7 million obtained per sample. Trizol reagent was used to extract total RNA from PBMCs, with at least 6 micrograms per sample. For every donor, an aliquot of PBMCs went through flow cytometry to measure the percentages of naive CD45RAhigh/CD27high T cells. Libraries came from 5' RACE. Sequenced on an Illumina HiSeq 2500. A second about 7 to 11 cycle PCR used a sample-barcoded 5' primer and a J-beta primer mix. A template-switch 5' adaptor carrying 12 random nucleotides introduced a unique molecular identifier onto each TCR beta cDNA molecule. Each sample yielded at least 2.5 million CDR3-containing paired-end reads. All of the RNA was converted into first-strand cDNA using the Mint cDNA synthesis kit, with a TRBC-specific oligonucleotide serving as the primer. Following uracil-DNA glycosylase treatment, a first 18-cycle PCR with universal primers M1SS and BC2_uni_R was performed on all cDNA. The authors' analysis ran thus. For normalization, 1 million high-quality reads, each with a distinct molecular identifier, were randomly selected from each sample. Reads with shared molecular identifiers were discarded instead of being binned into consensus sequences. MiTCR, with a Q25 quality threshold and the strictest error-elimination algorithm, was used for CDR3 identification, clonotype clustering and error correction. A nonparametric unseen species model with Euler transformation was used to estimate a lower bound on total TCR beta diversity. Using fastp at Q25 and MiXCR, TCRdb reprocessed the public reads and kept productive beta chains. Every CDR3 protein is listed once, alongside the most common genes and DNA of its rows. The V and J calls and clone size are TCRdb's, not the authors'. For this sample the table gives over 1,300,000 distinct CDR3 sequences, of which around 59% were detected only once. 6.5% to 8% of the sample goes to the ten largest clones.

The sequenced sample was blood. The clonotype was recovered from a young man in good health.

DNA sequence: TGTGCCAGCAGCCAAGAGCAGCGGGAGGGCACAGATACGCAGTATTTT. The encoded protein is CASSQEQREGTDTQYF. The rearrangement joined TRBV4-2 to TRBJ2-3, with TRBD2 identical over 9 junction bases. The germline V gene yields LGHNA for CDR1 and YNFKEQ for CDR2. The CDR3 covers 16 residues, taking in both the cysteine and the phenylalanine. Here the CDR3 DNA is all that survives: 48 bases in frame from base 1. Trimmed from V: 0 bases; trimmed from J: 1 base; junction bases lacking a gene match: 2.